This passage covers 10 T cell receptor beta chains from one sample sequenced in a study of read filtering for tumor transcriptome and immune sequencing. From roughly 0.4 ug of RNA, a library with molecular barcoded alpha/delta and beta/gamma adaptors was made. TCRdb re-called the reads with MiXCR, one entry per CDR3 protein. The data show roughly 59,000 distinct CDR3 sequences, less than 20% seen once. The source material was a population of CD138-negative cells sorted from bone marrow. The receptors derive from a donor aged 40 or over with multiple myeloma.

At least ten counts were recorded for this clonotype. The chain combines TRBV6-5 with TRBJ1-1; possibly TRBD1 for D (5 bases). CDR1 is MNHEY and CDR2 is SVGAGI in the germline V gene. V was trimmed by 0 bases and J by 1 base, leaving 18 bases between them. CDR3 length equals 18 residues. The CDR3 reads CASSYSKGPGRGNTEAFF. The CDR3 DNA follows: TGTGCCAGCAGTTACTCGAAGGGACCTGGGAGGGGGAACACTGAAGCTTTCTTT.

This sequence joins TRBV5-1 and TRBJ2-3, with D possibly matching TRBD1 (5 bases). V lost 0 bases and J 2 bases, leaving 7 bases between the germline ends. CDR3 size: 14 residues. CDR1 is SGHRS, CDR2 YFSETQ, per germline. CDR3 DNA: TGCGCCAGCAGCTTGGAAGGGGTCACAGATACGCAGTATTTT. Translating gives CASSLEGVTDTQYF.

A note on this clonotype: A read error may explain this, as a much larger clone is one base away. This chain links TRBV7-8 with TRBJ2-5, with D uncertain. Trimming shortened V by 4 bases and J by 0 bases, and 3 bases separated the two germline ends. The germline CDR1 and CDR2 sequences are SGHVS and FQNEAQ. The CDR3 length is 12 residues. The CDR3 DNA sequence: TGTGCCAGCAGCTCGTACCAAGAGACCCAGTACTTC. It codes for CASSSYQETQYF.

This chain connects TRBV20-1 to TRBJ2-7, with D possibly being TRBD1 (6 bases). V dropped 1 base and J dropped 3 bases, with 13 bases sitting between them. Germline loops: CDR1 DFQATT, CDR2 SNEGSKA (reference sequence). This CDR3 contains 14 residues. This CDR3 is CSARGQADGYEQYF. CDR3 DNA: TGCAGTGCTAGAGGACAGGCCGACGGCTACGAGCAGTACTTC.

This clonotype was detected a few times. This rearrangement joins TRBV27 to TRBJ2-2; perhaps TRBD1 as D (6 bases). V lost 6 bases and J 1 base, leaving 12 bases between the germline ends. The V gene's germline CDR1 is MNHEY and CDR2 SMNVEV (reference sequence). This CDR3 is 15 amino acids long. CDR3 in DNA: TGTGCCAGCAGAATGACGGGACAGAACACCGGGGAGCTGTTTTTT. Protein: CASRMTGQNTGELFF.

Only a few counts were recorded for this clonotype. This chain links TRBV19 with TRBJ2-1; D is possibly TRBD1 or TRBD2 (8 bases each). This CDR3 is 16 amino acids long. Between the trimmed V and J ends, which lost 3 bases and 9 bases, there was a span of 21 bases. The V gene's germline CDR1 is LNHDA and CDR2 SQIVND (reference sequence). As DNA, the CDR3 is TGTGCCAGTAGTATGGGGGACAGGAGACTAGCGCCTGAGCAGTTCTTC. Its protein is CASSMGDRRLAPEQFF.

In this sample, this clonotype turned up many times. This chain connects TRBV11-2 to TRBJ2-5, with D possibly TRBD2 on 6 matching bases. The CDR3 runs 15 residues. Trimming cost V 0 bases and J 2 bases, with 10 bases left between them. Germline assignment: CDR1 SGHAT and CDR2 FQNNGV. The chain's CDR3 is CASSLEGSGQETQYF. CDR3 bases: TGTGCCAGCAGCTTAGAAGGTAGCGGTCAAGAGACCCAGTACTTC.

This clonotype was seen only a few times. Given a much more abundant clone one base away, this may be a read error. The CDR3 is CASSLQLAGGQDEQFF. The CDR3 DNA sequence: TGTGCCAGCAGTCTCCAGCTAGCGGGGGGGCAGGATGAGCAGTTCTTC. The V and J genes are TRBV6-6 and TRBJ2-1; 12 bases align to TRBD2. V lost 5 bases, J lost 8 bases, and 10 bases stayed unmatched. Germline loops: CDR1 MNHNY, CDR2 SVGAGI (reference sequence). This CDR3 contains 16 residues.

This clonotype was detected ten times or more. This chain connects TRBV29-1 to TRBJ2-1; D gene uncertain. Deletions cut 0 bases from V and 8 bases from J, with 8 bases between. In germline, CDR1 is SQVTM, CDR2 ANQGSEA. The CDR3 is 12 amino acids. The CDR3 coding sequence is TGCAGCGTTGAAGATGGGCTAGATGAGCAGTTCTTC. The encoded protein is CSVEDGLDEQFF.

Many counts were recorded for this clonotype. The V call is TRBV30, the J call TRBJ1-5, with D possibly TRBD1 on 6 matching bases. The V gene's germline CDR1 is GTSNPN and CDR2 SVGIG (reference sequence). Trimming took 1 base from V and 6 from J, leaving 16 bases between them. The CDR3 loop spans 15 amino acids. The DNA for the CDR3 is TGTGCCTGGAGTGATAGAGGGGGTATTGGTCAGCCCCAGCATTTT. The encoded protein is CAWSDRGGIGQPQHF.